This T cell receptor (beta chain) emerged from a study of blood T cell repertoires in COVID-19. Study-level background: The United States, Italy and Spain provided the acute and convalescent COVID-19 samples.

The V gene's germline CDR1 is SGHNT and CDR2 YYREEE (reference sequence). Trimming cost V 4 bases and J 0 bases; bases outside gene matches: 2. The CDR3 is 15 amino acids. This clone is a singleton in its sample. As processed by the authors: Researchers report that nucleated cell counts were estimated from reference gene primer amplification. Profiling relied on immunoSEQ multiplex PCR, and the TCRdb table lists in-frame clones only, not all of them. V and J calls and clone size are those listed in that table; D and trimming were worked out from the DNA. The table lists about 140,000 clones, more than 70% of them singletons, with around 8.4% in the top ten.

The chain employs TRBV5-4 and TRBJ1-4; 8 bases agree with TRBD1. The TCR comes from a woman aged 60-75 years with acute or convalescent COVID-19. Sequenced: peripheral blood. CDR3 sequence reads: CASSVQGATNEKLFF. In nucleotides, the CDR3 is TGTGCCAGCAGCGTACAGGGGGCAACTAATGAAAAACTGTTTTTT. Complete variable domain (other parts from reference TRBV5-4 and TRBJ1-4): ETGVTQSPTHLIKTRGQQVTLRCSSQSGHNTVSWYQQALGQGPQFIFQYYREEENGRGNFPPRFSGLQFPNYSSELNVNALELDDSALYLCASSVQGATNEKLFFGSGTQLSVL.